This is a list of T cell receptor beta chains from one sample in a study of shared clonotypes between healthy human individuals. The protocol was immunoSEQ multiplex PCR, while the TCRdb copy is restricted to in-frame clones and leaves out a portion. The data contain roughly 770,000 clones, approximately 96% of them seen just once; the ten biggest clones take up about 0.22%. The sequencing sample was made of naive CD8+ T cells sorted from blood. The receptors shown here come from a man younger than 40 in good health. CDR3s include the opening cysteine and the closing phenylalanine or tryptophan. Fields, in order: clone size, D gene, J gene, V gene, CDR3 DNA, CDR3 protein. A D gene is named only where the DNA matches it firmly. Rows may omit the clone size; those that give it use once, few, many or a size class.

clone_size: NA
d_call: NA
j_call: TRBJ2-7
v_call: TRBV29-1
cdr3_nt: TGCAGCGTTGAAGAGGGGCAGGGAGGCTACGAGCAGTACTTC
cdr3_aa: CSVEEGQGGYEQYF

clone_size: NA
d_call: NA
j_call: TRBJ2-7
v_call: TRBV29-1
cdr3_nt: TGCAGCGTTGAGAGGGTCGGCTCCTACGAGCAGTACTTC
cdr3_aa: CSVERVGSYEQYF

clone_size: NA
d_call: TRBD1
j_call: TRBJ1-4
v_call: TRBV2
cdr3_nt: TGTGCCAGCTCCCCGGACAGGAGGGTCGAAAAACTGTTTTTT
cdr3_aa: CASSPDRRVEKLFF

clone_size: NA
d_call: TRBD1
j_call: TRBJ1-2
v_call: TRBV18
cdr3_nt: TGTGCCAGCTCACCAGGAGAGCAGGGGGCGCCGGGCTACACCTTC
cdr3_aa: CASSPGEQGAPGYTF

clone_size: NA
d_call: TRBD1
j_call: TRBJ1-5
v_call: TRBV11-2
cdr3_nt: TGTGCCAGCAGCCGGACAGGGGTAGGAAATCAGCCCCAGCATTTT
cdr3_aa: CASSRTGVGNQPQHF

clone_size: NA
d_call: NA
j_call: TRBJ2-5
v_call: TRBV7-8
cdr3_nt: TGTGCCAGCAGCTCCGAGGGGTACGCCCCAAGGGAGACCCAGTACTTC
cdr3_aa: CASSSEGYAPRETQYF

clone_size: NA
d_call: TRBD1
j_call: TRBJ1-1
v_call: TRBV7-2
cdr3_nt: TGTGCCAGCAGCTCAGAGACAGGGGTGTACACTGAAGCTTTCTTT
cdr3_aa: CASSSETGVYTEAFF

clone_size: NA
d_call: TRBD1
j_call: TRBJ2-1
v_call: TRBV19
cdr3_nt: TGTGCCAGTAGTTCGTACCGGGACAGGCTATACAATGAGCAGTTCTTC
cdr3_aa: CASSSYRDRLYNEQFF

clone_size: once
d_call: TRBD1
j_call: TRBJ2-7
v_call: TRBV5-4
cdr3_nt: TGTGCCAGCAGTACCCGGGACAGCCAATACGAGCAGTACTTC
cdr3_aa: CASSTRDSQYEQYF

clone_size: NA
d_call: TRBD1
j_call: TRBJ2-6
v_call: TRBV29-1
cdr3_nt: TGCAGCGTTGAAGGGGGACAGGGGGCGTCTGGGGCCAACGTCCTGACTTTC
cdr3_aa: CSVEGGQGASGANVLTF

clone_size: NA
d_call: TRBD1
j_call: TRBJ2-5
v_call: TRBV6-1
cdr3_nt: TGTGCCAGCAGCGTACAGGGGATTAGTGAGACCCAGTACTTC
cdr3_aa: CASSVQGISETQYF

clone_size: NA
d_call: TRBD2
j_call: TRBJ2-2
v_call: TRBV28
cdr3_nt: TGTGCCAGCAGTCCAAGGGAGGGCCGAACCGGGGAGCTGTTTTTT
cdr3_aa: CASSPREGRTGELFF

clone_size: NA
d_call: NA
j_call: TRBJ2-7
v_call: TRBV5-1
cdr3_nt: TGCGCCAGCAGCTTGGCCCGGGTCTACGAGCAGTACTTC
cdr3_aa: CASSLARVYEQYF

clone_size: NA
d_call: NA
j_call: TRBJ2-1
v_call: TRBV7-9
cdr3_nt: TGTGCCAGCAGACTCACGTACAATGAGCAGTTCTTC
cdr3_aa: CASRLTYNEQFF